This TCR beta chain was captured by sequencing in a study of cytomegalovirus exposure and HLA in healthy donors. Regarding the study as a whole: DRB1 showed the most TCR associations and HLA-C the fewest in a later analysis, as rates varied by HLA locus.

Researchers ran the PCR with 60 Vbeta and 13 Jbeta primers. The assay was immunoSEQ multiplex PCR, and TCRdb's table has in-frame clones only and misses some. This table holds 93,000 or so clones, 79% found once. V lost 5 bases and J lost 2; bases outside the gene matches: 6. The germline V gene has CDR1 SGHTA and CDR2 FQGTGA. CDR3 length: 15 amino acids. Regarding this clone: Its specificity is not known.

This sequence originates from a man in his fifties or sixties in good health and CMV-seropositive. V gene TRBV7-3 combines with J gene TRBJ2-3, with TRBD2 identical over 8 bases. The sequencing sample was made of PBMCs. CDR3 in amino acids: CASSPGLEVTDTQYF. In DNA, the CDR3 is TGTGCCAGCAGCCCGGGACTAGAGGTCACAGATACGCAGTATTTT. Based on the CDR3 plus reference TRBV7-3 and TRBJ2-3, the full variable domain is GAGVSQTPSNKVTEKGKYVELRCDPISGHTALYWYRQSLGQGPEFLIYFQGTGAADDSGLPNDRFFAVRPEGSVSTLKIQRTERGDSAVYLCASSPGLEVTDTQYFGPGTRLTVL.